The TCR beta chain under discussion was sequenced for a study of cytomegalovirus exposure and HLA in healthy donors. Across the whole study: An analysis done earlier identified about 120 million unique TCR beta sequences from about 179 million T cells.

This clone has a handful of counts. The V end was cut by 9 bases, the J end by 0 bases, with 15 bases between. This CDR3 has 14 residues. Germline V CDR1 and CDR2: MRHNA, SNTAGT. The PCR employed 60 Vbeta primers together with 13 Jbeta primers. The repertoire was sequenced with immunoSEQ multiplex PCR; TCRdb's copy has only in-frame clones and lacks some. The top ten hold 1.5% to 2% of the sample, which has more than 150,000 clones, 75% to 85% seen once. The gene calls are TRBV6-4 and TRBJ2-7; D may be TRBD1 (6 bases). The origin of this receptor is a man between 18 and 29 years old in good health and CMV-seronegative. Sequencing was carried out using PBMCs. As DNA, the CDR3 is TGTGCCAGGAGAGCCCCAGGGGACTCCTACGAGCAGTACTTC. As protein: CARRAPGDSYEQYF.